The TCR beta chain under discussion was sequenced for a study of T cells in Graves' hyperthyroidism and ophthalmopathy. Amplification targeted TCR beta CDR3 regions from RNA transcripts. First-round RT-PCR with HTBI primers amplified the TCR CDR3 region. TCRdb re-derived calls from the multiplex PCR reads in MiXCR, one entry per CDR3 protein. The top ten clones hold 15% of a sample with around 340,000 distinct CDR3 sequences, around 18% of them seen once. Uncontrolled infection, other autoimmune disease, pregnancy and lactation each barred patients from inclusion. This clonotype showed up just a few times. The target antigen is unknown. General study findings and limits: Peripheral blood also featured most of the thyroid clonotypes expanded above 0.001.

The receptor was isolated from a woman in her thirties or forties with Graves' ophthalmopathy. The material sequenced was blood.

CDR3 in amino acids: CASGRGPNIQYF. The CDR3 nucleotides read TGTGCCAGCGGGAGGGGCCCAAACATTCAGTACTTC. The rearrangement links TRBV6-1 to TRBJ2-4, with TRBD2 identical over 7 bases. CDR3 length equals 12 residues. Germline V gene lookup returns CDR1 MNHNS and CDR2 SASEGT. Losses at the gene ends were 8 bases for V and 6 bases for J; bases not matched to a gene: 4.